Listed below are T cell receptor beta chains from one sample, sequenced in a study of T cells in localized non-small cell lung cancer. TCRdb's copy holds only in-frame clones and misses some; the assay was immunoSEQ multiplex PCR. The sample yields roughly 61,000 clones, 81% seen once. The sample consisted of PBMCs, taken before any cancer treatment. These receptors were taken from a man aged 40 to 70 with stage II lung adenocarcinoma. Each CDR3 is given with its conserved first and last residue. The size field is filled for only some rows; it gives once, few, many or a size class.

abundance: few
v_gene: TRBV5-5
len: 12
j_gene: TRBJ2-3
CDR3aa: CASSFGTDQQYF

abundance: once
v_gene: TRBV6-6
len: 15
j_gene: TRBJ2-1
CDR3aa: CASSGTSGRDNEQFF

abundance: NA
v_gene: TRBV5-1
len: 13
j_gene: TRBJ2-2
CDR3aa: CASSLPEPGELFF

abundance: NA
v_gene: TRBV7-2
len: 16
j_gene: TRBJ2-3
CDR3aa: CASSPARDRGRNTQYF

abundance: NA
v_gene: TRBV9
len: 16
j_gene: TRBJ1-4
CDR3aa: CASSAWAQGANEKLFF

abundance: NA
v_gene: TRBV27
len: 13
j_gene: TRBJ1-4
CDR3aa: CASSPLTDEKLFF

abundance: NA
v_gene: TRBV4-2
len: 17
j_gene: TRBJ2-3
CDR3aa: CASSQSWTVFYTDTQYF

abundance: NA
v_gene: TRBV27
len: 14
j_gene: TRBJ1-3
CDR3aa: CASSLRRSGNTIYF

abundance: NA
v_gene: TRBV19
len: 13
j_gene: TRBJ1-1
CDR3aa: CATMGGTPAEAFF

abundance: NA
v_gene: TRBV6-5
len: 15
j_gene: TRBJ2-7
CDR3aa: CASSDGRRRSYEQYF

abundance: NA
v_gene: TRBV7-9
len: 13
j_gene: TRBJ2-2
CDR3aa: CASSFEGNGELFF

abundance: NA
v_gene: TRBV11-1
len: 13
j_gene: TRBJ1-1
CDR3aa: CASSTGTATEAFF

abundance: NA
v_gene: TRBV10-3
len: 13
j_gene: TRBJ1-3
CDR3aa: CATAPLIGNTIYF

abundance: NA
v_gene: TRBV7-6
len: 11
j_gene: TRBJ1-1
CDR3aa: CASSLGSEAFF

abundance: NA
v_gene: TRBV5-1
len: 15
j_gene: TRBJ2-7
CDR3aa: CASSFGGRSPYEQYF

abundance: NA
v_gene: TRBV10-3
len: 14
j_gene: TRBJ2-1
CDR3aa: CASTRDLNDNEQFF

abundance: NA
v_gene: TRBV19
len: 16
j_gene: TRBJ1-1
CDR3aa: CASSIGRRTGGTEAFF

abundance: NA
v_gene: TRBV18
len: 17
j_gene: TRBJ2-2
CDR3aa: CASSPQAGELNTGELFF

abundance: NA
v_gene: TRBV28
len: 14
j_gene: TRBJ1-4
CDR3aa: CASSFVVDNEKLFF

abundance: NA
v_gene: TRBV5-5
len: 14
j_gene: TRBJ2-6
CDR3aa: CASSAYSGANVLTF

abundance: few
v_gene: TRBV11-3
len: 13
j_gene: TRBJ2-1
CDR3aa: CASSSGPFNEQFF

abundance: medium-sized
v_gene: TRBV28
len: 13
j_gene: TRBJ2-5
CDR3aa: CASSWEGWETQYF

abundance: NA
v_gene: TRBV9
len: 14
j_gene: TRBJ2-5
CDR3aa: CASSGGGPRETQYF

abundance: NA
v_gene: TRBV6-5
len: 15
j_gene: TRBJ2-7
CDR3aa: CASSYLLAESYEQYF

abundance: many
v_gene: TRBV30
len: 13
j_gene: TRBJ1-1
CDR3aa: CAWNGQSNTEAFF

abundance: NA
v_gene: TRBV2
len: 13
j_gene: TRBJ1-1
CDR3aa: CASSDHGGTEAFF

abundance: few
v_gene: TRBV5-1
len: 14
j_gene: TRBJ2-7
CDR3aa: CASSFLVGGYEQYF

abundance: NA
v_gene: TRBV7-9
len: 10
j_gene: TRBJ2-3
CDR3aa: CASSFEGPVF

abundance: once
v_gene: TRBV29-1
len: 14
j_gene: TRBJ1-2
CDR3aa: CSVEDGQGAQGYTF

abundance: NA
v_gene: TRBV27
len: 15
j_gene: TRBJ2-1
CDR3aa: CASSFLAGEADEQFF

abundance: few
v_gene: TRBV19
len: 13
j_gene: TRBJ2-1
CDR3aa: CASSGPGYNEQFF

abundance: once
v_gene: TRBV20-1
len: 11
j_gene: TRBJ2-1
CDR3aa: CSARVNNEQFF